What follows are 29 T cell receptor beta chains derived from one specimen sequenced in a study of shared clonotypes between healthy human individuals. CD45RO negativity and positive selection for CCR7 defined naive CD8 cells, a population that excluded terminally differentiated effector memory CD45RA+ cells. The protocol was immunoSEQ multiplex PCR, while the TCRdb copy is restricted to in-frame clones and leaves out a portion. Among about 2 million clones, roughly 95% were seen once, and the ten largest hold 1% to 1.5%. Sequencing used naive CD8+ T cells sorted from blood. The receptors here all came from a man aged 18 to 30 in good health.

The rearrangement uses TRBV27 and TRBJ2-7, with 10 bases matching TRBD1. CDR3 length: 16 amino acids. Germline V gene lookup returns CDR1 MNHEY and CDR2 SMNVEV (reference sequence). Trimming took 0 bases from V and 4 from J; bases not matched to a gene: 6. The CDR3 reads CASSLSAGTGVYEQYF. Written as DNA, the CDR3 is TGTGCCAGCAGTTTATCTGCCGGGACAGGGGTATACGAGCAGTACTTC.

The chain uses TRBV4-1 and TRBJ2-7; TRBD2 is a possible D gene (6 bases). V was shortened by 5 bases and J by 6 bases, with 8 bases between the two germline ends. Germline assignment: CDR1 MGHRA and CDR2 YSYEKL. This CDR3 is built from 11 residues. The DNA for the CDR3 is TGCGCCAGCAGCACGACTAGCGAGCAGTACTTC. This encodes CASSTTSEQYF.

Comment on this clone: This sample includes further DNA sequences coding for the same CDR3. This sequence joins TRBV6-5 and TRBJ2-1, with D unresolved. Germline V gene data show CDR1 as MNHEY and CDR2 as SVGAGI. The CDR3 consists of 13 residues. The V gene lost 5 bases and the J gene lost 5 bases, with 10 bases spanning the gap. Written as DNA, the CDR3 is TGTGCCAGCAGTCCCCTTGTGGACAATGAGCAGTTCTTC. As protein: CASSPLVDNEQFF.

The rearrangement uses TRBV7-9 and TRBJ2-2; 7 bases agree with TRBD1. V lost 7 bases and J lost 1; bases outside the gene matches: 9. The CDR3 length is 16 residues. The germline V gene has CDR1 SEHNR and CDR2 FQNEAQ (reference sequence). The CDR3 nucleotides are TGTGCCAGCACTATGTCCGGGACAGAGAACACCGGGGAGCTGTTTTTT. Protein sequence: CASTMSGTENTGELFF.

The gene calls are TRBV11-2 and TRBJ1-6, with D tentatively TRBD1 (6 bases). The CDR3 runs to 13 residues. V was shortened by 4 bases and J by 10 bases, with 11 bases between the two germline ends. CDR1 is SGHAT and CDR2 is FQNNGV in the germline V gene. Here the CDR3 reads CASSSPGASPLHF. CDR3 bases: TGTGCCAGCAGCTCTCCAGGGGCCTCACCCCTCCACTTT.

The J gene is TRBJ2-7, the V gene TRBV6-5; D may correspond to TRBD1 or TRBD2 (5 bases each). The CDR3 sequence is 14 residues long. V was cut by 6 bases and J by 0 bases, with 12 bases left in between. Germline lookup yields CDR1 MNHEY and CDR2 SVGAGI. The CDR3 nucleotides read TGTGCCAGCAGCCGAGACGGGACCTCCTACGAGCAGTACTTC. Encoded protein: CASSRDGTSYEQYF.

The rearrangement joins TRBV5-6 to TRBJ2-7; 12 nucleotides agree with TRBD2. In germline, CDR1 is SGHDT, CDR2 YYEEEE. This CDR3 has 17 residues. Trimming removed 0 bases from V and 2 bases from J; junction bases left unmatched: 6. For the CDR3, the DNA is TGTGCCAGCAGCTTGGTTCTAGCGGGAGGGGAGGCCTACGAGCAGTACTTC. It is translated as CASSLVLAGGEAYEQYF. The variable domain in full, with the rest retrieved from reference TRBV5-6 and TRBJ2-7, is DAGVTQSPTHLIKTRGQQVTLRCSPKSGHDTVSWYQQALGQGPQFIFQYYEEEERQRGNFPDRFSGHQFPNYSSELNVNALLLGDSALYLCASSLVLAGGEAYEQYFGPGTRLTVT.

Of note for this clone: Other DNA sequences within the sample encode an identical CDR3. This chain links TRBV5-4 with TRBJ2-7; D is possibly TRBD2 (7 bases). Germline CDR1 SGHNT, CDR2 YYREEE (reference sequence). The CDR3 length is 14 residues. V was cut by 1 base and J by 3 bases, with 11 bases left in between. CDR3 residues: CASSLWGGNYEQYF. For the CDR3, the DNA is TGTGCCAGCAGCTTGTGGGGGGGCAACTACGAGCAGTACTTC.

The sample holds one count of this clone. The rearrangement joins TRBV7-9 to TRBJ2-7; D unresolved. The CDR3 runs 11 residues. Looked up from germline, CDR1 is SEHNR and CDR2 is FQNEAQ (reference sequence). V was pared by 4 bases and J by 5 bases, with 6 bases between. The CDR3 bases are TGTGCCAGCAGCTCCAGCGACGAGCAGTACTTC. Translated: CASSSSDEQYF.

The V call is TRBV7-6, the J call TRBJ2-2; D call uncertain. The V end lost 2 bases, the J end lost 0 bases, and 4 bases lay between the germline ends. This CDR3 comprises 14 residues. The germline CDR1 and CDR2 sequences are SGHVS and FNYEAQ. In DNA, the CDR3 is TGTGCCAGCAGCTTATTACCGAACACCGGGGAGCTGTTTTTT. It is translated as CASSLLPNTGELFF.

Note on this clone: A much bigger clone sits one base away, suggesting this may be a read error. The chain combines TRBV5-6 with TRBJ1-1; D unclear. The V end lost 1 base, the J end lost 1 base, and 5 bases lay between the germline ends. CDR1 is SGHDT, CDR2 YYEEEE, per germline. The CDR3 has 13 amino acids. In nucleotides, the CDR3 is TGTGCCAGCAGCTTGCCAGAGAACACTGAAGCTTTCTTT. Translating gives CASSLPENTEAFF.

This clone appeared a few times. The chain carries TRBV19 and TRBJ2-5, with TRBD1 matching 7 bases. This CDR3 is 14 amino acids long. CDR1 is LNHDA, CDR2 SQIVND, per germline (reference sequence). Unmatched junction bases numbered 6, after V lost 3 bases and J lost 5 bases. CDR3: CASSMTGSGETQYF. CDR3 DNA sequence: TGTGCCAGTAGTATGACAGGGTCTGGGGAGACCCAGTACTTC.

This chain connects TRBV6-1 to TRBJ2-2, with D tentatively TRBD1 (6 bases). The CDR3 spans 15 residues. Germline V gene data show CDR1 as MNHNS and CDR2 as SASEGT. Deletions cut 5 bases from V and 5 bases from J, with 15 bases between. The CDR3 protein is CASSIHRERTGELFF. DNA of the CDR3: TGTGCCAGCAGTATACACAGGGAGCGGACCGGGGAGCTGTTTTTT.

The chain uses TRBV5-1 and TRBJ2-1, with D perhaps TRBD1 (5 bases). CDR1 is SGHRS, CDR2 YFSETQ, per germline. The CDR3 is 15 amino acids. Trimming left V 0 bases short and J 0 bases short, with 7 bases between. The DNA of the CDR3 is TGCGCCAGCAGCTTGGGACAGACCTCCTACAATGAGCAGTTCTTC. Its translation: CASSLGQTSYNEQFF.

This chain uses TRBV7-2 with TRBJ2-7; a weak D match, TRBD2 (6 bases). Germline lookup yields CDR1 SGHTA and CDR2 FQGNSA. The V gene lost 3 bases and the J gene lost 1 base, with 13 bases spanning the gap. The CDR3 sequence is 15 residues long. The CDR3 sequence: CASSLQTGTSYEQYF. Written as DNA, the CDR3 is TGTGCCAGCAGCTTGCAAACCGGGACTTCCTACGAGCAGTACTTC.

The CDR3 DNA follows: TGCGCCAGCAGCAGACCTCAGGCCCGGGAAGCTGGAAACACCATATATTTT. It translates to CASSRPQAREAGNTIYF. The V and J genes are TRBV4-1 and TRBJ1-3, with D unresolved. V was pared by 5 bases and J by 2 bases, with 19 bases between. The CDR3 spans 17 residues. Germline values: CDR1 MGHRA, CDR2 YSYEKL.

V usage is TRBV9 and J usage is TRBJ2-5, with 11 bases identical to TRBD1. The CDR3 spans 16 residues. Germline lookup yields CDR1 SGDLS and CDR2 YYNGEE. V was pared by 4 bases and J by 0 bases, with 5 bases of the junction left unmatched. As DNA, the CDR3 is TGTGCCAGCAGCCCCTGGGACAGGGGGTACCAAGAGACCCAGTACTTC. Its translation is CASSPWDRGYQETQYF.

This clone was seen only once. The chain links TRBV10-3 to TRBJ1-2, with 9 bases matching TRBD1. The CDR3 sequence is 17 residues long. Germline CDR1 and CDR2: ENHRY and SYGVKD. V gave up 3 bases and J gave up 3 bases; unmatched junction bases: 11. The CDR3 DNA sequence: TGTGCCATCAGTGACCCGGGACAGGGAAAAAAGGACTATGGCTACACCTTC. Encoded protein: CAISDPGQGKKDYGYTF.

J is TRBJ1-6 and V is TRBV28; D call uncertain. V was pared by 6 bases and J by 2 bases, with 11 bases between. The CDR3 is 15 residues long. Germline V gene data show CDR1 as MDHEN and CDR2 as SYDVKM. The CDR3 bases are TGTGCCAGCAGGGAGATGGCCGCCTATAATTCACCCCTCCACTTT. It codes for CASREMAAYNSPLHF.

The gene calls are TRBV7-9 and TRBJ2-7; no clear D. The CDR3 totals 12 residues. Germline assignment: CDR1 SEHNR and CDR2 FQNEAQ (reference sequence). V shed 4 bases and J shed 5 bases, with 9 bases lying between them. The CDR3 loop reads CASSSRPDEQYF. CDR3 coding DNA: TGTGCCAGCAGCTCCCGACCAGACGAGCAGTACTTC.

V and J are TRBV28 and TRBJ2-3; D gene ambiguous. Deletions cut 3 bases from V and 6 bases from J, with 10 bases between. The CDR3 runs 13 residues. CDR1 is MDHEN, CDR2 SYDVKM, per germline. CDR3 coding DNA: TGTGCCAGCAGTTTCAGGTTTCGGGATACGCAGTATTTT. Translating it yields CASSFRFRDTQYF. The variable domain in full, completed from reference TRBV28 and TRBJ2-3, reads DVKVTQSSRYLVKRTGEKVFLECVQDMDHENMFWYRQDPGLGLRLIYFSYDVKMKEKGDIPEGYSVSREKKERFSLILESASTNQTSMYLCASSFRFRDTQYFGPGTRLTVL.

Worth noting for this clone: Other DNA variants within this sample encode the same CDR3. The chain is built from TRBV5-6 and TRBJ1-1, with no clear D. CDR3 length equals 13 residues. Deletions cut 1 base from V and 5 bases from J, with 9 bases between. Germline V lookup: CDR1 SGHDT, CDR2 YYEEEE. The CDR3 sequence is CASSLWGGTEAFF. CDR3 DNA sequence: TGTGCCAGCAGCTTGTGGGGAGGGACTGAAGCTTTCTTT.

The DNA for the CDR3 is TGTGCCAGCAGCTTAGTGGTCGGGGCTGAAGCTTTCTTT. It translates to CASSLVVGAEAFF. The chain recombines TRBV7-9 with TRBJ1-1; D is uncertain. V was cut by 1 base and J by 6 bases, with 9 bases left in between. Germline V lookup: CDR1 SEHNR, CDR2 FQNEAQ (reference sequence). The CDR3 runs 13 residues.

This clone was picked up one time. Other DNA sequences in this specimen translate into the identical CDR3. The chain has TRBV11-2 and TRBJ2-7; perhaps TRBD2 as D (5 bases). Germline CDR1 SGHAT, CDR2 FQNNGV. Trimming removed 0 bases at V and 4 bases at J, with 7 bases between. The CDR3 has 13 residues. The chain's CDR3 is CASSLERTYEQYF. The CDR3 DNA reads TGTGCCAGCAGCTTAGAAAGGACTTACGAGCAGTACTTC.

With regard to this clone: This specimen includes other DNA sequences encoding the same CDR3. The rearrangement joins TRBV5-6 to TRBJ2-1; D possibly corresponds to TRBD1 (6 bases). Germline V lookup: CDR1 SGHDT, CDR2 YYEEEE. The CDR3 is 13 residues long. The V end was cut by 0 bases, the J end by 7 bases, with 8 bases between. The CDR3 sequence: CASSLGTGNEQFF. In DNA form, the CDR3 reads TGTGCCAGCAGCTTGGGAACAGGGAATGAGCAGTTCTTC.

The chain carries TRBV28 and TRBJ1-5; D gene ambiguous. The CDR3 extends over 15 amino acids. Germline CDR1 MDHEN, CDR2 SYDVKM. V dropped 8 bases and J dropped 1 base, with 15 bases sitting between them. The CDR3 region is CASSEVPESNQPQHF. The DNA for the CDR3 is TGTGCCAGCTCAGAAGTCCCTGAGAGCAATCAGCCCCAGCATTTT. Full variable domain (outside the CDR3, taken from reference TRBV28 and TRBJ1-5): DVKVTQSSRYLVKRTGEKVFLECVQDMDHENMFWYRQDPGLGLRLIYFSYDVKMKEKGDIPEGYSVSREKKERFSLILESASTNQTSMYLCASSEVPESNQPQHFGDGTRLSIL.

The rearrangement uses TRBV4-1 and TRBJ2-7, with D tentatively TRBD2 (5 bases). The CDR3 runs to 15 residues. Germline values: CDR1 MGHRA, CDR2 YSYEKL. V lost 0 bases, J lost 2 bases, and 11 bases lay in between. The CDR3 region is CASSQEEARAYEQYF. The CDR3 DNA reads as TGCGCCAGCAGCCAAGAGGAGGCTCGGGCCTACGAGCAGTACTTC.

The rearrangement uses TRBV11-2 and TRBJ1-1, with D tentatively TRBD1 (6 bases). Germline-derived CDR1 and CDR2 are SGHAT and FQNNGV. Trimming took 6 bases from V and 8 from J, leaving 13 bases between them. The CDR3 loop spans 12 amino acids. CDR3 nucleotides: TGTGCCAGCAGAGATCGGCAGGGGGAAGCTTTCTTT. Protein product: CASRDRQGEAFF. Looking up the rest from reference TRBV11-2 and TRBJ1-1 gives the full variable domain: EAGVAQSPRYKIIEKRQSVAFWCNPISGHATLYWYQQILGQGPKLLIQFQNNGVVDDSQLPKDRFSAERLKGVDSTLKIQPAKLEDSAVYLCASRDRQGEAFFGQGTRLTVV.

J is TRBJ2-1 and V is TRBV19; D ambiguous. The CDR3 spans 13 residues. The germline V gene encodes CDR1 LNHDA and CDR2 SQIVND (reference sequence). Deletions cut 5 bases from V and 7 bases from J, with 12 bases between. Written as DNA, the CDR3 is TGTGCCAGTAGTCTTGTAGCAGCAAATGAGCAGTTCTTC. Protein product: CASSLVAANEQFF.